Following are 7 T cell receptor beta chains from one sample sequenced in a study of T cell repertoires in ileal Crohn's disease. Data came from immunoSEQ multiplex PCR; TCRdb stores just in-frame clones and leaves some out. This table has about 14,000 clones, 80% to 85% appearing once. What was sequenced was ileal tissue. These receptors were obtained from an adult with Crohn's disease.

The chain recombines TRBV28 with TRBJ1-5; a weak D match, TRBD1 (5 bases). Trimming pared 7 bases from V and 7 bases from J, leaving 11 bases between. Germline-derived CDR1 and CDR2 are MDHEN and SYDVKM. The CDR3 runs 12 residues. The CDR3 sequence is CASNWGGQPQHF. CDR3 coding DNA: TGTGCCAGCAACTGGGGGGGGCAGCCCCAGCATTTT.

The chain uses TRBV5-6 and TRBJ1-3; D remains unclear. The V end was cut by 2 bases, the J end by 0 bases, with 9 bases between. CDR3 length: 15 residues. CDR1 is SGHDT and CDR2 is YYEEEE in the germline V gene. As DNA, the CDR3 is TGTGCCAGCAGCTTAGGGAGCATCTCTGGAAACACCATATATTTT. As protein: CASSLGSISGNTIYF.

The chain carries TRBV28 and TRBJ1-5; possibly TRBD1 for D (6 bases). This CDR3 has 14 residues. CDR1 and CDR2 (germline): MDHEN, SYDVKM. Trimming removed 6 bases at V and 2 bases at J, with 11 bases between. The CDR3 DNA reads as TGTGCCAGCAGCCGAGGACAGCGCAATCAGCCCCAGCATTTT. This encodes CASSRGQRNQPQHF.

The chain uses TRBV11-3 and TRBJ2-1, with D tentatively TRBD2 (6 bases). Germline V gene sequence: CDR1 SGHNT, CDR2 YENEEA. The CDR3 contains 17 residues. Trimming cost V 2 bases and J 0 bases, with 14 bases left between them. As DNA, the CDR3 is TGTGCCAGCAGCTTATTCGGCGGGGCAAGCTCCTACAATGAGCAGTTCTTC. It specifies CASSLFGGASSYNEQFF. The variable domain in full, with the rest retrieved from reference TRBV11-3 and TRBJ2-1, is EAGVVQSPRYKIIEKKQPVAFWCNPISGHNTLYWYLQNLGQGPELLIRYENEEAVDDSQLPKDRFSAERLKGVDSTLKIQPAELGDSAVYLCASSLFGGASSYNEQFFGPGTRLTVL.

The V gene is TRBV5-1, the J gene TRBJ2-2; TRBD2 matches at 8 bases. V was clipped by 3 bases and J by 5 bases; unmatched bases: 6. Germline lookup yields CDR1 SGHRS and CDR2 YFSETQ. CDR3 length: 15 residues. The CDR3: CASSWGAGETGELFF. CDR3 bases: TGCGCCAGCAGCTGGGGAGCGGGAGAAACCGGGGAGCTGTTTTTT. Drawing the rest from reference TRBV5-1 and TRBJ2-2, the complete variable domain is KAGVTQTPRYLIKTRGQQVTLSCSPISGHRSVSWYQQTPGQGLQFLFEYFSETQRNKGNFPGRFSGRQFSNSRSEMNVSTLELGDSALYLCASSWGAGETGELFFGEGSRLTVL.

This chain joins TRBV28 and TRBJ2-1; 7 bases line up with TRBD1. V trimming: 6 bases; J trimming: 8 bases; junction bases outside the gene matches: 10. From germline, CDR1 is MDHEN and CDR2 SYDVKM. The CDR3 is made up of 14 amino acids. The CDR3 sequence: CASSVGTVWDEQFF. The CDR3 bases are TGTGCCAGCAGCGTCGGGACAGTATGGGATGAGCAGTTCTTC. The whole variable domain, filled in from reference TRBV28 and TRBJ2-1, reads DVKVTQSSRYLVKRTGEKVFLECVQDMDHENMFWYRQDPGLGLRLIYFSYDVKMKEKGDIPEGYSVSREKKERFSLILESASTNQTSMYLCASSVGTVWDEQFFGPGTRLTVL.

The rearrangement joins TRBV10-1 to TRBJ2-7; 9 positions agree with TRBD1. Germline V gene data show CDR1 as WNHNN and CDR2 as SYGVQD (reference sequence). This CDR3 contains 12 residues. Unmatched junction bases numbered 1, after V lost 8 bases and J lost 2 bases. The CDR3 loop is CASGTGTYEQYF. CDR3 bases: TGCGCCAGCGGGACAGGGACCTACGAGCAGTACTTC.